The 5 T cell receptor beta chains below were found in one sample sequenced in a study of blood T cell repertoires in COVID-19. Profiled with immunoSEQ multiplex PCR; TCRdb holds only in-frame clones, not every one. Among about 230,000 clones listed, roughly 88% were seen once. The sequencing sample was made of peripheral blood. The receptors were gathered from a man aged 40-49 years with acute or convalescent COVID-19.

The chain combines TRBV4-3 with TRBJ2-1; 7 nucleotides agree with TRBD2. Losses at the gene ends were 4 bases for V and 5 bases for J; bases not matched to a gene: 17. Germline CDR1 reads LGHNA; CDR2 reads YSLEER. CDR3 length: 18 amino acids. The CDR3 DNA is TGCGCCAGCAGCCCCCGTGGCCTAGCGGCAATCACTGACAATGAGCAGTTCTTC. It encodes CASSPRGLAAITDNEQFF.

J is TRBJ2-5 and V is TRBV5-1, with 7 bases matching TRBD2. CDR3 length: 15 residues. V gave up 4 bases and J gave up 5 bases; unmatched junction bases: 11. The germline V gene encodes CDR1 SGHRS and CDR2 YFSETQ. This chain's CDR3 is CASSPGSGQLETQYF. Written as DNA, the CDR3 is TGCGCCAGCAGCCCGGGTAGCGGGCAACTGGAGACCCAGTACTTC.

The V and J genes are TRBV19 and TRBJ2-1; TRBD2 aligns across 8 bases. CDR3 length equals 15 residues. The V segment lost 4 bases and the J segment 5 bases; nucleotides outside the gene matches: 7. Germline V gene data show CDR1 as LNHDA and CDR2 as SQIVND (reference sequence). For the CDR3, the DNA is TGTGCCAGTAGTAGGTCTAGCGGGTCCCACAATGAGCAGTTCTTC. Its protein product is CASSRSSGSHNEQFF.

The V gene is TRBV4-3, the J gene TRBJ2-7; 9 bases are a match to TRBD2. Germline V gene sequence: CDR1 LGHNA, CDR2 YSLEER. V dropped 2 bases and J dropped 4; count of bases not matched to a gene: 6. CDR3 size: 15 residues. The CDR3 bases are TGCGCCAGCAGCCAAAGTGGCGGGAGGGCTTACGAGCAGTACTTC. Its translation is CASSQSGGRAYEQYF.

The chain is built from TRBV2 and TRBJ1-1; D may be TRBD1 (5 bases). V gave up 11 bases and J gave up 0 bases, with 13 bases separating them. The CDR3 covers 13 residues. Germline lookup yields CDR1 SNHLY and CDR2 FYNNEI. The CDR3 is CASRANLNTEAFF. The CDR3 DNA follows: TGTGCCTCCAGGGCTAACTTGAACACTGAAGCTTTCTTT.